This TCR beta chain was sequenced in a study of blood T cells in healthy people across ages. This clonotype was seen at least ten times. The antigen is undetermined. Next came a second PCR, run for about 6 to 11 cycles, which used a sample-barcoded 5' primer along with a J-beta primer mix. A template-switch adaptor that had 12 random nucleotides put a tag on each cDNA molecule. TCRdb redid the calling of the 5' RACE reads with MiXCR, one entry per CDR3 protein. The sample lists hundreds of thousands of distinct CDR3 sequences, approximately 30% occurring once. V was cut by 6 bases and J by 2 bases, with 17 bases left in between. The CDR3 extends over 15 amino acids. Looked up from germline, CDR1 is MNHEY and CDR2 is SVGAGI. General study results and limits: In older individuals, TCR beta diversity per million T cells was lower, falling roughly linearly with age.

Material: blood. This TCR was recovered from a woman over 75 in good health. V is TRBV6-5 and J is TRBJ2-7; tentatively, D is TRBD1 (5 bases). This chain's CDR3 is CASSRITGTPYEQYF. CDR3 nucleotides: TGTGCCAGCAGCCGGATTACAGGAACCCCCTACGAGCAGTACTTC.